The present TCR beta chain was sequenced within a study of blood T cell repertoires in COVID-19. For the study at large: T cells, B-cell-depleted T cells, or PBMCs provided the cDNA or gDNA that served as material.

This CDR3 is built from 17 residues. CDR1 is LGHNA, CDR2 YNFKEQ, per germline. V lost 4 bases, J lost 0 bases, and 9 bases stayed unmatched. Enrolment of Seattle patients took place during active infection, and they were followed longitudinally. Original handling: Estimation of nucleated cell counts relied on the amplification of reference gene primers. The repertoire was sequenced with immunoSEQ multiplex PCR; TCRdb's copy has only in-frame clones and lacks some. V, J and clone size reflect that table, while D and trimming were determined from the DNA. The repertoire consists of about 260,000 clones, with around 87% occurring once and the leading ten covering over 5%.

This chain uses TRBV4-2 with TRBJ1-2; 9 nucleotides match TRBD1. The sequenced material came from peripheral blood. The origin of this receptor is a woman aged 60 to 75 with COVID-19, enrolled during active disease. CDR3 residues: CASSPRTGAISNYGYTF. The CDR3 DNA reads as TGTGCCAGCAGCCCCCGGACAGGGGCCATCTCTAACTATGGCTACACCTTC.